A selection of T cell receptor beta chains follows, all from one sample in a study of vaccination effects on CD4 cells after COVID-19. Here immunoSEQ multiplex PCR was the method, and the copy in TCRdb shows in-frame clones only, minus some. The sample includes 20,000 to 30,000 clones, roughly 74% of them seen just once. These receptors have no identified antigens. The source was CD4+ T cells from PBMCs cultured with SARS-CoV-2 spike peptides, collected before COVID-19 vaccination. These receptors all come from a human donor who received a COVID-19 vaccine. The CDR3 runs from the conserved cysteine through the conserved F or W. D genes are given only for firm matches. Clone size is stated in some rows and not others, as once, few, many or a class when expanded.

v_gene,abundance,d_gene,j_gene,len,CDR3nt,CDR3aa
TRBV19,.,TRBD1,TRBJ2-2,14,TGTGCCAGTAGGAGACAGGGGGCCACCGGGGAGCTGTTTTTT,CASRRQGATGELFF
TRBV2,once,.,TRBJ1-4,14,TGTGCCAGCAGTGAACGACAGGTGTATGAAAAACTGTTTTTT,CASSERQVYEKLFF
TRBV20-1,.,.,TRBJ2-1,11,TGCAGTGCAACATCATACAATGAGCAGTTCTTC,CSATSYNEQFF
TRBV11-2,.,TRBD1,TRBJ2-6,18,TGTGCCAGCAGCTCCCGGGACAGGGGGTACTCTGGGGCCAACGTCCTGACTTTC,CASSSRDRGYSGANVLTF
TRBV5-1,.,.,TRBJ2-2,15,TGCGCCAGCAGCTTGGGGTCAGTGAACACCGGGGAGCTGTTTTTT,CASSLGSVNTGELFF
TRBV6-2/TRBV6-3,.,.,TRBJ1-1,16,TGTGCCAGCAGTTACCAAACAGGGTGGTCGAACACTGAAGCTTTCTTT,CASSYQTGWSNTEAFF
TRBV7-2,.,.,TRBJ2-7,12,TGTGCCAGCAGCCGTTACTCCTACGAGCAGTACTTC,CASSRYSYEQYF
TRBV6-5,.,TRBD2,TRBJ2-1,15,TGTGCCAGCAGTTTAGCGGGGGCTCCTTACAATGAGCAGTTCTTC,CASSLAGAPYNEQFF
TRBV7-9,few,.,TRBJ1-1,16,TGTGCCAGCAGCTTCCCAGCCGGGACATTGAACACTGAAGCTTTCTTT,CASSFPAGTLNTEAFF
TRBV5-1,.,.,TRBJ1-3,14,TGCGCCAGCAGCCAGGGGTTTGATGGAAACACCATATATTTT,CASSQGFDGNTIYF
TRBV25-1,.,.,TRBJ1-2,13,TGTGCCAGCAGTGAACACGCAGCCTATGGCTACACCTTC,CASSEHAAYGYTF
TRBV4-1,.,.,TRBJ1-2,16,TGCGCCAGCAGCCAAGAGGGGGGAGAGAAGAACTATGGCTACACCTTC,CASSQEGGEKNYGYTF
TRBV5-1,.,TRBD2,TRBJ2-2,16,TGCGCCAGCCATTTTTCCGGCGGGAGGGACACCGGGGAGCTGTTTTTT,CASHFSGGRDTGELFF
TRBV6-4,.,.,TRBJ1-1,15,TGTGCCAGCAGTGATTACGGGACGGGGAACACTGAAGCTTTCTTT,CASSDYGTGNTEAFF
TRBV5-4,.,TRBD1,TRBJ1-3,16,TGTGCCAGCAGCTCCCCCGGGACAGGGACAGGAAACACCATATATTTT,CASSSPGTGTGNTIYF
TRBV5-1,.,TRBD2,TRBJ2-4,13,TGCGCCAGCAGCTTCGGGCCAGCGGGAACGATGTACTTC,CASSFGPAGTMYF
TRBV6-4,.,TRBD1,TRBJ2-1,14,TGTGCCAGCAGTCCCGGACAGGAATACAATGAGCAGTTCTTC,CASSPGQEYNEQFF
TRBV7-9,.,.,TRBJ1-6,16,TGTGCCAGCAGCTCTACGGAACGTATATATAATTCACCCCTCCACTTT,CASSSTERIYNSPLHF
TRBV5-1,.,.,TRBJ1-2,15,TGCGCCAGCAGCTTGGAACCGGCGAGAAACTATGGCTACACCTTC,CASSLEPARNYGYTF
TRBV5-1,.,.,TRBJ2-1,15,TGCGCCAGCAGCTTGGTTGAGACGGCCTACAATGAGCAGTTCTTC,CASSLVETAYNEQFF
TRBV2,.,.,TRBJ2-5,13,TGTGCCAGCATGGAGACCTCCCAAGAGACCCAGTACTTC,CASMETSQETQYF
TRBV7-2,.,TRBD2,TRBJ2-7,16,TGTGCCAGCAGCTTGTGGCGACTAGCGGGAGAAAGCGAGCAGTACTTC,CASSLWRLAGESEQYF
TRBV7-9,few,.,TRBJ1-2,13,TGTGCCAGCAGCGGGAGGGGCGGCTATGGCTACACCTTC,CASSGRGGYGYTF
TRBV6-6,.,.,TRBJ2-3,13,TGTGCCAGCAACTCTGGGGGCAGAGATACGCAGTATTTT,CASNSGGRDTQYF
TRBV6-5,few,.,TRBJ1-3,15,TGTGCCAGCAGATCCGGACCCCGCTCTGGAAACACCATATATTTT,CASRSGPRSGNTIYF
TRBV5-8,.,TRBD2,TRBJ2-3,15,TGTGCCAGCAGCTTGGATAGCGGGCGCACAGATACGCAGTATTTT,CASSLDSGRTDTQYF
TRBV11-2,.,.,TRBJ2-3,13,TGTGCCAGCAGCTTAGCCGGCACAGATACGCAGTATTTT,CASSLAGTDTQYF
TRBV7-2,.,.,TRBJ1-6,15,TGTGCCAGCAGCCCGACAGAGAATGATAATTCACCCCTCCACTTT,CASSPTENDNSPLHF